The 22 T cell receptor beta chains below come from one sample, sequenced in a study of cytomegalovirus exposure and HLA in healthy donors. Use of 60 Vbeta and 13 Jbeta primers characterized the PCR. Sequencing was performed with immunoSEQ multiplex PCR; in TCRdb, only in-frame clones are kept and a portion is missing. In the table there are 100,000 to 150,000 clones, 70% to 85% of which are singletons. Sequenced material: PBMCs. These receptors were taken from a woman aged 45-59 years in good health and CMV-seronegative.

The V and J genes are TRBV2 and TRBJ2-1; 10 bases are a match to TRBD2. Germline V gives CDR1 SNHLY, CDR2 FYNNEI. The length of the CDR3 is 15 residues. V was clipped by 8 bases and J by 0 bases; unmatched bases: 4. CDR3 sequence: CASSSSGGSYNEQFF. The CDR3 region has the DNA TGTGCCAGCTCTTCTAGCGGGGGCTCCTACAATGAGCAGTTCTTC.

V usage is TRBV19 and J usage is TRBJ1-1, with 8 bases lining up with TRBD1. The V and J ends lost 5 bases and 5 bases, in that order; junction bases with no gene match: 10. The CDR3 extends over 15 amino acids. Germline V gene data show CDR1 as LNHDA and CDR2 as SQIVND (reference sequence). CDR3 loop: CASSAPGGARTEAFF. The CDR3 bases are TGTGCCAGTAGTGCGCCAGGGGGCGCGAGGACTGAAGCTTTCTTT.

The chain recombines TRBV7-2 with TRBJ2-3; possible D gene TRBD2, 5 bases. The V end lost 1 base, the J end lost 0 bases, and 17 bases lay between the germline ends. Germline V gene lookup returns CDR1 SGHTA and CDR2 FQGNSA. The CDR3 extends over 18 amino acids. In DNA, the CDR3 is TGTGCCAGCAGCTTAGAATGGGCCACGGGGTCTAGCACAGATACGCAGTATTTT. Its translation: CASSLEWATGSSTDTQYF.

The chain couples TRBV5-5 to TRBJ2-1; the match to TRBD2 covers 7 bases. The CDR3 consists of 15 residues. Looked up from germline, CDR1 is SGHKS and CDR2 is YYEKEE (reference sequence). V shed 1 base and J 7 bases; nucleotides not matched to a gene: 8. The CDR3: CASSLRASGGNEQFF. Written as DNA, the CDR3 is TGTGCCAGCAGCTTGAGGGCTAGCGGTGGGAATGAGCAGTTCTTC.

This chain joins TRBV28 and TRBJ2-7; TRBD1 might be the D (5 bases). Germline CDR1 and CDR2: MDHEN and SYDVKM. This CDR3 comprises 12 residues. V was cut by 6 bases and J by 5 bases, with 11 bases left in between. CDR3 DNA: TGTGCCAGCAGCTCAGACAGCCACGAGCAGTACTTC. This sequence encodes CASSSDSHEQYF.

This clone was seen a few times. The J gene is TRBJ2-1, the V gene TRBV4-3; 10 positions match TRBD2. J gave up 6 bases and V 5 bases, and 7 bases lay outside the gene matches. The CDR3 covers 15 residues. The V gene's germline CDR1 is LGHNA and CDR2 YSLEER. The CDR3 reads CASSSGLANINEQFF. The CDR3 region has the DNA TGCGCCAGCAGCTCGGGACTAGCGAACATCAATGAGCAGTTCTTC.

The chain is built from TRBV19 and TRBJ2-2; D gene unclear. The germline V and J ends were trimmed by 7 bases and 0 bases, with 12 bases remaining between them. CDR3 length equals 15 residues. Per the germline V gene, CDR1 is LNHDA and CDR2 is SQIVND (reference sequence). The CDR3 loop is CASTLGLANTGELFF. The DNA for the CDR3 is TGTGCCAGTACCCTAGGCCTAGCGAACACCGGGGAGCTGTTTTTT.

J is TRBJ2-7 and V is TRBV29-1, with D possibly being TRBD1 (6 bases). Trimming stripped 7 bases from V and 5 bases from J, with 18 bases between. This CDR3 spans 13 amino acids. CDR1 and CDR2 (germline): SQVTM, ANQGSEA. Here the CDR3 DNA reads TGCAGCGCCCCAGGGTTGGGGACAAACGAGCAGTACTTC. This gives the protein CSAPGLGTNEQYF.

CDR3 amino acids: CASSDGPVYGYTF. CDR3 sequence (DNA): TGTGCCAGCAGTGATGGGCCAGTCTATGGCTACACCTTC. The chain joins TRBV6-1 to TRBJ1-2; no firm D call. The CDR3 is made up of 13 amino acids. The ends were cut back, 3 bases at V and 4 bases at J, with 9 bases in the middle. Germline V gene data show CDR1 as MNHNS and CDR2 as SASEGT.

The chain's CDR3 is CAGNRDLNYGYTF. DNA for the CDR3: TGTGCCGGAAACAGGGATCTAAACTATGGCTACACCTTC. The chain combines TRBV2 with TRBJ1-2; possible D gene TRBD1, 6 bases. Trimming left V 11 bases short and J 2 bases short, with 15 bases between. The CDR3 runs 13 residues. CDR1 and CDR2 from the germline V gene are SNHLY and FYNNEI.

V is TRBV12-2 and J is TRBJ2-1; the table calls TRBD2, which could not be checked here. TRBV12-2 is termed a pseudogene. This CDR3 region has 20 residues. CDR3 DNA: TGTGCAAGTCGCTCCGTCTCCCAAACTTTACTAGCGGGGTCCTACAATGAGCAATTCTTC. Amino acids: CASRSVSQTLLAGSYNEQFF.

This rearrangement joins TRBV5-5 to TRBJ2-7; possibly TRBD2 for D (5 bases). Trimming took 4 bases from V and 4 from J, leaving 12 bases between them. The CDR3 length is 13 residues. Germline V gives CDR1 SGHKS, CDR2 YYEKEE (reference sequence). This CDR3 reads CASSAAGRYEQYF. The CDR3 nucleotides are TGTGCCAGCAGCGCCGCGGGCAGGTACGAGCAGTACTTC.

The genes are TRBV5-1 and TRBJ2-1; 12 bases line up with TRBD2. Trimming at V came to 4 bases and at J to 10 bases, leaving 12 bases not matched to a gene. In germline, CDR1 is SGHRS, CDR2 YFSETQ. The CDR3 extends over 16 amino acids. CDR3 residues: CASSPRTSGIPEEQFF. CDR3 in DNA: TGCGCCAGCAGCCCTCGGACTAGCGGGATCCCGGAAGAGCAGTTCTTC.

The V gene is TRBV7-2, the J gene TRBJ2-3; a weak D match, TRBD1 (6 bases). Per germline, CDR1 SGHTA and CDR2 FQGNSA. The CDR3 is made up of 14 amino acids. V lost 3 bases, J lost 5 bases, and 12 bases lay in between. For the CDR3, the DNA is TGTGCCAGCAGCTTCCAAAGCAGGGGAGATACGCAGTATTTT. It codes for CASSFQSRGDTQYF.

The chain uses TRBV7-2 and TRBJ2-5; D is undetermined. The CDR3 is 17 amino acids. Trimming cost V 3 bases and J 5 bases, with 22 bases left between them. Germline CDR1 reads SGHTA; CDR2 reads FQGNSA. The CDR3 DNA is TGTGCCAGCAGCTTTATAGTCTCCGACTCCCGTGGTGAGACCCAGTACTTC. Protein product: CASSFIVSDSRGETQYF.

The gene calls are TRBV29-1 and TRBJ2-2, with a possible D match to TRBD2 (7 bases). The V gene lost 3 bases and the J gene lost 4 bases, with 12 bases spanning the gap. The CDR3 extends over 14 amino acids. The germline V gene encodes CDR1 SQVTM and CDR2 ANQGSEA. CDR3 nucleotide sequence: TGCAGCGTTGATTCGGGGGGCGGCACCGGGGAGCTGTTTTTT. Its translation is CSVDSGGGTGELFF.

This clone was observed a few times. The CDR3 sequence: CCLGQDLTDTQYF. DNA for the CDR3: TGTTGCCTTGGACAGGACCTCACAGATACGCAGTATTTT. This chain uses TRBV2 with TRBJ2-3; TRBD1 agrees at 7 bases. Germline loops: CDR1 SNHLY, CDR2 FYNNEI. The CDR3 extends over 13 amino acids.

V is TRBV11-3 and J is TRBJ2-6; D possibly corresponds to TRBD2 (7 bases). Germline V lookup: CDR1 SGHNT, CDR2 YENEEA. This CDR3 has 19 residues. Trimming left V 3 bases short and J 0 bases short, with 18 bases between. CDR3 sequence (DNA): TGTGCCAGCAGCTTTATCGATCCGAGGGGGGGCTCTGGGGCCAACGTCCTGACTTTC. This gives the protein CASSFIDPRGGSGANVLTF.

This rearrangement joins TRBV19 to TRBJ1-2, with 9 bases aligning to TRBD1. This CDR3 is built from 13 residues. CDR1 is LNHDA, CDR2 SQIVND, per germline (reference sequence). The V segment lost 6 bases and the J segment 6 bases; nucleotides outside the gene matches: 5. In DNA, the CDR3 is TGTGCCAGTAGAGACAGGGGGACGGATGGCTACACCTTC. It is translated as CASRDRGTDGYTF.

This chain connects TRBV11-2 to TRBJ2-7, with 9 bases identical to TRBD1. The germline gives CDR1 SGHAT, CDR2 FQNNGV. This CDR3 spans 14 amino acids. J gave up 5 bases and V 5 bases, and 7 bases lay outside the gene matches. The CDR3 sequence: CASSRTTGGHEQYF. In nucleotides, the CDR3 is TGTGCCAGCAGCCGTACTACAGGGGGCCACGAGCAGTACTTC. The complete variable domain, with remaining parts taken from reference TRBV11-2 and TRBJ2-7, reads EAGVAQSPRYKIIEKRQSVAFWCNPISGHATLYWYQQILGQGPKLLIQFQNNGVVDDSQLPKDRFSAERLKGVDSTLKIQPAKLEDSAVYLCASSRTTGGHEQYFGPGTRLTVT.

This rearrangement joins TRBV23-1 to TRBJ2-5; maybe TRBD1 (6 bases). TRBV23-1 is an open reading frame whose function is uncertain. The CDR3 contains 20 residues. V gave up 0 bases and J gave up 3 bases, with 26 bases separating them. In DNA form, the CDR3 reads TGCGCCAGCAGTCAATCAACCCCATTTAGTAGGGGGAGACCAAAAGAGACCCAGTACTTC. Protein sequence: CASSQSTPFSRGRPKETQYF.

The chain carries TRBV28 and TRBJ2-5; D gene uncertain. From germline, CDR1 is MDHEN and CDR2 SYDVKM. This CDR3 has 14 residues. Trimming pared 3 bases from V and 5 bases from J, leaving 13 bases between. CDR3 region: CASSFRSMRETQYF. CDR3 DNA sequence: TGTGCCAGCAGTTTCCGCTCAATGAGGGAGACCCAGTACTTC.